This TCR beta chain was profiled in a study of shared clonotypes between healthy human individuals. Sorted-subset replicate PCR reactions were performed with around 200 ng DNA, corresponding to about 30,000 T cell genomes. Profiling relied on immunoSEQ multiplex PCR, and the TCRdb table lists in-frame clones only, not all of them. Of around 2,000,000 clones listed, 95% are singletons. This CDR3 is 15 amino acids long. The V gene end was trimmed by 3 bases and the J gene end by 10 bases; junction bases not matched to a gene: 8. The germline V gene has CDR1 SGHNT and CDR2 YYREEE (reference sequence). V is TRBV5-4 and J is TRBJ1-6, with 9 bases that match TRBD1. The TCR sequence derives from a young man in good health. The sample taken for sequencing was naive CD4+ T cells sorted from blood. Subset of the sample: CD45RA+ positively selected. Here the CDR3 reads CASSSPGQGESPLHF. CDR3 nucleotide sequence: TGTGCCAGCAGCTCGCCGGGACAGGGCGAATCACCCCTCCACTTT.